This T cell receptor (beta chain) was documented in a study of blood T cell repertoires in COVID-19. About the study: Researchers got acute and convalescent COVID-19 samples from the United States, Italy and Spain.

CDR3 length equals 17 residues. Deletions cut 4 bases from V and 4 bases from J, with 20 bases between. Looked up from germline, CDR1 is PRHDT and CDR2 is FYEKMQ (reference sequence). The sample holds one count of this clone. The protocol was immunoSEQ multiplex PCR, while the TCRdb copy is restricted to in-frame clones and leaves out a portion. This sample has over 110,000 clones, with approximately 90% found just once. This sequence was found in a human donor in a cohort sampled during active COVID-19. This rearrangement joins TRBV13 to TRBJ2-1; a weak D match, TRBD1 (5 bases). Material: peripheral blood. In nucleotides, the CDR3 is TGTGCCAGCAGCTCAGAAACAGGAGACCCCGTGTACAATGAGCAGTTCTTC. Encoded protein: CASSSETGDPVYNEQFF. Full variable domain (outside the CDR3, taken from reference TRBV13 and TRBJ2-1): AAGVIQSPRHLIKEKRETATLKCYPIPRHDTVYWYQQGPGQDPQFLISFYEKMQSDKGSIPDRFSAQQFSDYHSELNMSSLELGDSALYFCASSSETGDPVYNEQFFGPGTRLTVL.